The T cell receptor beta chain under discussion was sequenced for a study of pediatric ulcerative colitis. This CDR3 comprises 13 residues. With 6 bases clipped from V and 3 bases from J, the junction kept 2 bases outside the gene matches. Germline assignment: CDR1 MNHEY and CDR2 SVGAGI. This clone has just a few counts. During colonoscopy, one to two rectal pinch biopsies were collected. Profiled with immunoSEQ multiplex PCR; TCRdb holds only in-frame clones, not every one. The profile shows fewer than 30,000 clones, 65% to 80% of them singletons. The J gene is TRBJ1-3, the V gene TRBV6-5; 7 nucleotides line up with TRBD1. Sequencing was carried out using gut tissue. The TCR comes from a boy aged 10-17 years with severe ulcerative colitis. The CDR3 region has the DNA TGTGCCAGCAGGTACAGGGGTGGAAACACCATATATTTT. Residues: CASRYRGGNTIYF.